The clone carrying this TCR beta chain was seen many times. The antigen remains unidentified. By two-round multiplex PCR, the TCR beta CDR3 was amplified from genomic DNA. Gene-specific primers for each TRBV and TRBJ gene drove first-round PCR. TCRdb reprocessed the multiplex PCR reads via MiXCR and lists one record per CDR3 protein. The sample gives 10,000 to 13,000 distinct CDR3 sequences, roughly 51% of which show up once; about 7% is in the top ten. This entry is derived from a study of prognosis after radiotherapy for stage I lung cancer. Study-wide background: Tumor type comprised squamous cell carcinoma in 6 or 7 patients and adenocarcinoma in about 12.

The CDR3 is made up of 14 amino acids. The V gene's germline CDR1 is SEHNR and CDR2 FQNEAQ (reference sequence). Trimming at V came to 1 base and at J to 3 bases, leaving 0 bases not matched to a gene. Overall study results and limits: There was no determination made of whether the expanded TCR clones were tumor-specific. Lower Shannon entropy values were found after stereotactic body radiation therapy in patients who developed distant metastases.

Sequencing used PBMCs, obtained before or after stereotactic body radiation therapy (not recorded which). V is TRBV7-9 and J is TRBJ1-1, with 9 bases aligning to TRBD1. The clonotype was recovered from a donor over 45 with non-small cell lung cancer. CDR3 DNA sequence: TGTGCCAGCAGCTTAGGGGACAGGGACACTGAAGCTTTCTTT. It is translated as CASSLGDRDTEAFF.